This T cell receptor (beta chain) was identified in a study of T cell clusters in autoimmune cytopenias. General study findings and limits: The T cell clusters came from computational analysis alone and lack functional validation. Healthy donors had approximately 3.3-fold more exclusive TRB clusters than active autoimmune hepatitis patients. Physiological T cell clusters of healthy donors were apparently absent in primary autoimmune cytopenia patients.

Points on this clonotype: Its antigen is as yet unknown.

This CDR3 contains 13 residues. TRB amplification used around 0.25 ug of peripheral blood genomic DNA. TRB rearrangements were amplified by touch-down multiplex PCR with mixed TRB-A/B primers. TCRdb reprocessed the multiplex PCR reads, keeping one entry per CDR3 protein, no DNA. The sample totals about 8,100 distinct CDR3 sequences; its top ten clones hold 6%. J is TRBJ1-1 and V is TRBV12-3 or TRBV12-4. The receptor was isolated from a human donor with an autoimmune cytopenia or autoimmune hepatitis (not recorded which). The sample consisted of peripheral blood. This chain's CDR3 is CASSEVRTGEAFF.